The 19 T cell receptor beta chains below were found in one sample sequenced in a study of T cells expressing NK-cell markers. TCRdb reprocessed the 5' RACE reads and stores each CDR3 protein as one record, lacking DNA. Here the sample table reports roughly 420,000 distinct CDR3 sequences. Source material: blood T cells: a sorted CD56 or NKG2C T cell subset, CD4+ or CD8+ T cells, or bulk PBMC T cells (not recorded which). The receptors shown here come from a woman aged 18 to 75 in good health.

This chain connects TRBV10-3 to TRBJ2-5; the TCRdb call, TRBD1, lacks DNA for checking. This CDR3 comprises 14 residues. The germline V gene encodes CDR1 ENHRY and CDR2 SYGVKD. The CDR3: CAISDQGTQETQYF.

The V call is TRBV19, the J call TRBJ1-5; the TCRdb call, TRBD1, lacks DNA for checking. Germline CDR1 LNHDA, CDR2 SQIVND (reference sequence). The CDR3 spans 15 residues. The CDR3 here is CASTTFRGDNQPQHF.

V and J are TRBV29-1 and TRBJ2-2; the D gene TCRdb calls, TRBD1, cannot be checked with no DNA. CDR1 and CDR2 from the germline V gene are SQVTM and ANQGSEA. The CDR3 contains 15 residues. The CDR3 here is CSVVSREANTGELFF.

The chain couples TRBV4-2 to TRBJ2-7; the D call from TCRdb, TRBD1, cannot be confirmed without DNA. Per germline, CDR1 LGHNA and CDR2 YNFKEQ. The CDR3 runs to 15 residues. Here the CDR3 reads CASSPGQGLPYEQYF.

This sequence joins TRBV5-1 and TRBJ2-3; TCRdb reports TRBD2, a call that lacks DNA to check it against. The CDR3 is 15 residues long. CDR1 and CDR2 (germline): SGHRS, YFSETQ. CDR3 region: CASSFSGSETDTQYF.

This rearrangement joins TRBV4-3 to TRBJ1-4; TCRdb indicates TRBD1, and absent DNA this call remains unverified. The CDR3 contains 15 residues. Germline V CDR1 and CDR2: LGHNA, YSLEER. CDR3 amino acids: CASSQDGTLNEKLFF.

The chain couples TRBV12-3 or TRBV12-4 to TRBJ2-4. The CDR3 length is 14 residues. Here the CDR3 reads CASSLPIGKNIQYF.

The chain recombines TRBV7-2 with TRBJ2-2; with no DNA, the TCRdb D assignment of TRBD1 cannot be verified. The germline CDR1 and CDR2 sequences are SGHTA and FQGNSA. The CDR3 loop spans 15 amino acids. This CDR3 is CASRIAGAVTGELFF.

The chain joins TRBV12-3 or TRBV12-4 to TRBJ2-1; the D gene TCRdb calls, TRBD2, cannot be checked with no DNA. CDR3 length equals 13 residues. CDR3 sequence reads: CASIGLADNEQFF.

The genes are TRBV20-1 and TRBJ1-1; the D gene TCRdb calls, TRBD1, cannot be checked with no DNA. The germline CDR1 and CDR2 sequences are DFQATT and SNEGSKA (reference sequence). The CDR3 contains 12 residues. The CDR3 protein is CSARTGPTEAFF.

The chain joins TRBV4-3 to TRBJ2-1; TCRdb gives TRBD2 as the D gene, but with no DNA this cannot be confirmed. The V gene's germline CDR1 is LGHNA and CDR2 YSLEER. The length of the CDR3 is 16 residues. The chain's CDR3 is CASSQDLTRGGDEQFF.

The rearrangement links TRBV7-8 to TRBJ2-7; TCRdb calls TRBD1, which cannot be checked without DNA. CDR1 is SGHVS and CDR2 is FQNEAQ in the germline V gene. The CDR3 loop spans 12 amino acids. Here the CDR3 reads CASQSGGYEQYF.

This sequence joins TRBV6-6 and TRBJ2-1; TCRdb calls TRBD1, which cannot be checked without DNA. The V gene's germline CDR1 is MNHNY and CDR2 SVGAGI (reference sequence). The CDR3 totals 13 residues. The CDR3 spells CASSYARTGLRIF.

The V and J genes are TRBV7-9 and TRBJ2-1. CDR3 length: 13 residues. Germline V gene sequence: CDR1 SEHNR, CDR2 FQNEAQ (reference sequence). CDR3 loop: CASSFSDYNEQFF.

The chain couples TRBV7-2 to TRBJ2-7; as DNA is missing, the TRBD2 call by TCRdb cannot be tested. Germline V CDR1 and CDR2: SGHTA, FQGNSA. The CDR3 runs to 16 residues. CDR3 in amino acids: CASSLGASGSSYEQYF.

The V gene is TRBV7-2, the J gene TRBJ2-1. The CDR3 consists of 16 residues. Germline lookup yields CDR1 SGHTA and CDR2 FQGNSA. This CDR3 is CASSLVRSSSYNEQFF. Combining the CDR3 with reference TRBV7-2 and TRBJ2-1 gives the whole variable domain GAGVSQSPSNKVTEKGKDVELRCDPISGHTALYWYRQSLGQGLEFLIYFQGNSAPDKSGLPSDRFSAERTGGSVSTLTIQRTQQEDSAVYLCASSLVRSSSYNEQFFGPGTRLTVL.

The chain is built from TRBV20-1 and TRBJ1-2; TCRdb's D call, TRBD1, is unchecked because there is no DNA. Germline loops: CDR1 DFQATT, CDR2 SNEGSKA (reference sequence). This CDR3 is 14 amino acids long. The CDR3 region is CSAVKTRDSYGYTF.

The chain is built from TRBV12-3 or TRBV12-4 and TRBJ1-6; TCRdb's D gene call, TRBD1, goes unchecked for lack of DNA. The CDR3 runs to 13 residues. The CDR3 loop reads CASSRQTNSPLHF.

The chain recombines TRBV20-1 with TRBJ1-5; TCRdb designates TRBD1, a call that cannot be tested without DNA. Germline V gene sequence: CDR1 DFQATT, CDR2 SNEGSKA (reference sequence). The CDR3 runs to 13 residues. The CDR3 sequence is CSADPGGNQPQHF.